Listed here are 25 T cell receptor beta chains from one sample, sequenced in a study of T-cell memory formation after mild COVID-19. TCRdb independently ran MiXCR on the 5' RACE reads; one entry per CDR3 protein. The table lists a few hundred thousand distinct CDR3 sequences, 20% to 25% of them singletons, with around 20% in the top ten. Sequencing was done on a sample of PBMCs or a T cell subset sorted from them (not recorded which). The receptors stem from a man aged 18-30 years who had mild COVID-19 (a few samples of this study predate the infection). Cell type and time point are not known.

This clonotype has only a few counts. This chain connects TRBV5-1 to TRBJ2-1; D is perhaps TRBD1 (6 bases). The CDR3 spans 15 residues. The germline V and J ends were trimmed by 3 bases and 2 bases, with 12 bases remaining between them. Germline lookup yields CDR1 SGHRS and CDR2 YFSETQ. The DNA of the CDR3 is TGCGCCAGCAGCTCCAGAGGGGACACCTACAATGAGCAGTTCTTC. It is translated as CASSSRGDTYNEQFF.

V and J are TRBV12-3 or TRBV12-4 and TRBJ1-6; 8 nucleotides line up with TRBD1. With 5 bases clipped from V and 6 bases from J, the junction kept 6 bases outside the gene matches. The length of the CDR3 is 15 residues. The CDR3 spells CASSPLQGANSPLHF. CDR3 bases: TGTGCCAGCAGTCCCTTGCAGGGGGCTAATTCACCCCTCCACTTT.

This clonotype was recorded a few times. The chain employs TRBV5-1 and TRBJ2-5; D is ambiguous. The CDR3 loop spans 14 amino acids. Germline CDR1 reads SGHRS; CDR2 reads YFSETQ. V lost 0 bases to trimming and J lost 2 bases, with 8 bases between them. The DNA for the CDR3 is TGCGCCAGCAGCTTGGGTCCAGTACAAGAGACCCAGTACTTC. It yields the protein CASSLGPVQETQYF.

The chain combines TRBV6-5 with TRBJ2-1, with D perhaps matching TRBD1 (6 bases). V lost 0 bases and J 9 bases, leaving 15 bases between the germline ends. CDR3 size: 15 residues. The germline V gene encodes CDR1 MNHEY and CDR2 SVGAGI. This chain's CDR3 is CASSYSYRDQGEQFF. As DNA, the CDR3 is TGTGCCAGCAGTTACTCGTACAGGGATCAGGGTGAGCAGTTCTTC.

This clonotype was counted only a few times. This sequence joins TRBV6-2 or TRBV6-3 and TRBJ1-2; no definite D call. The CDR3 loop spans 16 amino acids. V dropped 6 bases and J dropped 4 bases, with 21 bases sitting between them. CDR1 and CDR2 from the germline V gene are MNHEY and SVGEGT. The CDR3 protein is CASRRNGARRLYGYTF. CDR3 in DNA: TGTGCCAGCAGGAGAAACGGCGCCAGGCGCCTCTATGGCTACACCTTC.

The chain couples TRBV7-9 to TRBJ1-2; possibly TRBD1 for D (6 bases). This CDR3 spans 14 amino acids. The germline gives CDR1 SEHNR, CDR2 FQNEAQ (reference sequence). Deletions cut 5 bases from V and 8 bases from J, with 18 bases between. This CDR3 reads CASSPSYQGRGYTF. In DNA, the CDR3 is TGTGCCAGCAGCCCTAGCTACCAGGGGAGAGGCTACACCTTC.

In nucleotides, the CDR3 is TGCGCCAGCAGCTTGGCCACAAGTGCTGAAAAACTGTTTTTT. Protein sequence: CASSLATSAEKLFF. The rearrangement links TRBV5-1 to TRBJ1-4; D is ambiguous. Germline-derived CDR1 and CDR2 are SGHRS and YFSETQ. The germline V and J ends were trimmed by 0 bases and 7 bases, with 10 bases remaining between them. This CDR3 is built from 14 residues. The whole variable domain, filled in from reference TRBV5-1 and TRBJ1-4, reads KAGVTQTPRYLIKTRGQQVTLSCSPISGHRSVSWYQQTPGQGLQFLFEYFSETQRNKGNFPGRFSGRQFSNSRSEMNVSTLELGDSALYLCASSLATSAEKLFFGSGTQLSVL.

This clonotype showed up many times. The chain recombines TRBV5-1 with TRBJ2-2; 12 bases line up with TRBD2. CDR1 and CDR2 from the germline V gene are SGHRS and YFSETQ. There are 19 residues in the CDR3. The ends lost 4 bases at V and 4 bases at J; junction bases unmatched: 14. The CDR3 protein is CASSPETSGGLISTGELFF. The CDR3 bases are TGCGCCAGCAGCCCGGAGACTAGCGGGGGACTAATCAGCACCGGGGAGCTGTTTTTT.

This clonotype has a handful of counts. This chain connects TRBV5-1 to TRBJ1-6; tentative D call: TRBD1 (6 bases). The CDR3 is made up of 15 amino acids. The ends were cut back, 1 base at V and 9 bases at J, with 14 bases in the middle. CDR1 and CDR2 (germline): SGHRS, YFSETQ. The CDR3 DNA sequence: TGCGCCAGCAGCTTGTCGGGGGGCGGTGGTTCACCCCTCCACTTT. Amino acids: CASSLSGGGGSPLHF.

The DNA for the CDR3 is TGTGCCAGCAGCTTGGCAGACAGGGCGAGGGAGACCCAGTACTTC. Protein: CASSLADRARETQYF. This chain connects TRBV5-5 to TRBJ2-5, with 7 nucleotides matching TRBD1. Per germline, CDR1 SGHKS and CDR2 YYEKEE (reference sequence). V was pared by 0 bases and J by 5 bases, with 7 bases of the junction left unmatched. The CDR3 has 15 residues.

This clonotype was counted a few times. The J gene is TRBJ2-5, the V gene TRBV20-1; no definite D call. Germline CDR1 DFQATT, CDR2 SNEGSKA (reference sequence). The V end lost 8 bases, the J end lost 0 bases, and 7 bases lay between the germline ends. The CDR3 consists of 11 residues. In DNA form, the CDR3 reads TGCAGTACCGGGTACCAAGAGACCCAGTACTTC. Translating it yields CSTGYQETQYF.

This clonotype was seen many times. The gene calls are TRBV7-9 and TRBJ2-1; 8 nucleotides align to TRBD1. CDR1 is SEHNR, CDR2 FQNEAQ, per germline (reference sequence). V was pared by 6 bases and J by 4 bases, with 2 bases of the junction left unmatched. The CDR3 consists of 13 residues. The CDR3 here is CASRGTGYNEQFF. Written as DNA, the CDR3 is TGTGCCAGCAGGGGGACAGGATACAATGAGCAGTTCTTC.

The genes are TRBV7-9 and TRBJ1-2; D may be TRBD1 (6 bases). CDR1 is SEHNR and CDR2 is FQNEAQ in the germline V gene (reference sequence). V dropped 2 bases and J dropped 8 bases, with 12 bases sitting between them. The CDR3 contains 13 residues. The CDR3 loop is CASSLKQGDGYTF. The CDR3 coding sequence is TGTGCCAGCAGCTTAAAACAGGGTGACGGCTACACCTTC.

The V and J genes are TRBV6-6 and TRBJ2-2; tentatively, D is TRBD2 (5 bases). V was trimmed by 0 bases and J by 3 bases, leaving 11 bases between them. Germline CDR1 reads MNHNY; CDR2 reads SVGAGI (reference sequence). CDR3 length: 16 residues. The CDR3 sequence: CASSYSTILDTGELFF. The CDR3 region has the DNA TGTGCCAGCAGTTACTCGACTATTCTCGACACCGGGGAGCTGTTTTTT.

The chain couples TRBV19 to TRBJ1-1; weak D call: TRBD1 (5 bases). Trimming took off 8 bases at V and 1 base at J, with 20 bases between the two ends. The germline CDR1 and CDR2 sequences are LNHDA and SQIVND (reference sequence). This CDR3 spans 16 amino acids. The CDR3 loop is CASLNFAGLGNTEAFF. CDR3 nucleotide sequence: TGTGCCAGTCTAAACTTTGCAGGGTTGGGGAACACTGAAGCTTTCTTT.

The table lists this clonotype with a few counts. J is TRBJ2-7 and V is TRBV5-1; no definite D call. Trimming took off 4 bases at V and 2 bases at J, with 13 bases between the two ends. This CDR3 has 14 residues. Germline V gene lookup returns CDR1 SGHRS and CDR2 YFSETQ. The CDR3 protein is CASSTGVTPYEQYV. DNA of the CDR3: TGCGCCAGCAGCACTGGGGTTACACCCTACGAGCAGTACGTC.

V is TRBV9 and J is TRBJ1-2; D unclear. CDR1 SGDLS and CDR2 YYNGEE come from the germline V gene. CDR3 size: 14 residues. With 3 bases removed from V and 7 bases from J, the gap between germline ends came to 16 bases. The CDR3 loop reads CASSATKGGGGYTF. The DNA for the CDR3 is TGTGCCAGCAGCGCCACAAAGGGAGGAGGTGGCTACACCTTC.

This clonotype was counted a few times. This chain uses TRBV4-2 with TRBJ2-7; 10 bases line up with TRBD2. The CDR3 totals 16 residues. The V gene's germline CDR1 is LGHNA and CDR2 YNFKEQ. V trimming: 0 bases; J trimming: 1 base; junction bases outside the gene matches: 3. CDR3 DNA: TGTGCCAGCAGCCAAGAGTTAGCGGGAGGTTCCTACGAGCAGTACTTC. Translation: CASSQELAGGSYEQYF.

This clonotype was seen a few times. The chain uses TRBV7-9 and TRBJ1-1; TRBD1 is a possible D gene (5 bases). This CDR3 spans 14 amino acids. Germline V gene sequence: CDR1 SEHNR, CDR2 FQNEAQ (reference sequence). Trimming took off 5 bases at V and 2 bases at J, with 12 bases between the two ends. The chain's CDR3 is CASSATGGNTEAFF. CDR3 in DNA: TGTGCCAGCAGCGCCACCGGGGGAAACACTGAAGCTTTCTTT. Based on the CDR3 plus reference TRBV7-9 and TRBJ1-1, the full variable domain is DTGVSQNPRHKITKRGQNVTFRCDPISEHNRLYWYRQTLGQGPEFLTYFQNEAQLEKSRLLSDRFSAERPKGSFSTLEIQRTEQGDSAMYLCASSATGGNTEAFFGQGTRLTVV.

This clonotype turned up a few times. This chain uses TRBV7-9 with TRBJ1-4; no definite D call. CDR3 length: 12 residues. The V end lost 10 bases, the J end lost 11 bases, and 17 bases lay between the germline ends. Looked up from germline, CDR1 is SEHNR and CDR2 is FQNEAQ (reference sequence). CDR3 protein: CANRSAGVKLFF. The CDR3 DNA reads TGTGCCAACCGGTCGGCGGGCGTGAAACTGTTTTTT. Using reference TRBV7-9 and TRBJ1-4 for the parts outside the CDR3, the full variable domain is DTGVSQNPRHKITKRGQNVTFRCDPISEHNRLYWYRQTLGQGPEFLTYFQNEAQLEKSRLLSDRFSAERPKGSFSTLEIQRTEQGDSAMYLCANRSAGVKLFFGSGTQLSVL.

This clonotype has a handful of counts. V is TRBV7-3 and J is TRBJ2-5; 10 bases are a match to TRBD2. Per germline, CDR1 SGHTA and CDR2 FQGTGA. The CDR3 is made up of 17 amino acids. The junction had 14 bases not matched to a gene; V was cut back by 4 bases and J by 6 bases. CDR3 amino acids: CASSYPGLATSLQTQYF. The CDR3 nucleotides read TGTGCCAGCAGCTATCCGGGACTAGCGACTTCCTTGCAGACCCAGTACTTC.

In this sample, this clonotype turned up many times. CDR3 bases: TGTGCCAGCAGTCCCGGGGGCCATTCATATAATTCACCCCTCCACTTT. Amino acid sequence: CASSPGGHSYNSPLHF. V is TRBV12-3 or TRBV12-4 and J is TRBJ1-6, with D possibly matching TRBD1 (6 bases). This CDR3 region has 16 residues. V was clipped by 5 bases and J by 4 bases, with 15 bases between them.

This clonotype was counted ten times or more. The rearrangement joins TRBV5-5 to TRBJ2-1; D is uncertain. Germline-derived CDR1 and CDR2 are SGHKS and YYEKEE (reference sequence). The CDR3 sequence is 13 residues long. Trimming shortened V by 0 bases and J by 7 bases, and 8 bases separated the two germline ends. CDR3 sequence reads: CASSLAVGNEQFF. The CDR3 coding sequence is TGTGCCAGCAGCTTGGCCGTGGGGAATGAGCAGTTCTTC.

This clonotype was observed many times. This sequence joins TRBV10-1 and TRBJ1-1; D is undetermined. The length of the CDR3 is 13 residues. Trimming pared 8 bases from V and 1 base from J, leaving 11 bases between. Germline lookup yields CDR1 WNHNN and CDR2 SYGVQD (reference sequence). The CDR3 reads CASPARQNTEAFF. CDR3 sequence (DNA): TGCGCCAGCCCTGCGCGGCAGAACACTGAAGCTTTCTTT.

The rearrangement joins TRBV5-1 to TRBJ2-7, with D hard to call. This CDR3 has 10 amino acids. Trimming took off 4 bases at V and 4 bases at J, with 3 bases between the two ends. Germline lookup yields CDR1 SGHRS and CDR2 YFSETQ. The CDR3 loop reads CASSIYEQYV. The CDR3 DNA follows: TGCGCCAGCAGCATATACGAGCAGTACGTC.